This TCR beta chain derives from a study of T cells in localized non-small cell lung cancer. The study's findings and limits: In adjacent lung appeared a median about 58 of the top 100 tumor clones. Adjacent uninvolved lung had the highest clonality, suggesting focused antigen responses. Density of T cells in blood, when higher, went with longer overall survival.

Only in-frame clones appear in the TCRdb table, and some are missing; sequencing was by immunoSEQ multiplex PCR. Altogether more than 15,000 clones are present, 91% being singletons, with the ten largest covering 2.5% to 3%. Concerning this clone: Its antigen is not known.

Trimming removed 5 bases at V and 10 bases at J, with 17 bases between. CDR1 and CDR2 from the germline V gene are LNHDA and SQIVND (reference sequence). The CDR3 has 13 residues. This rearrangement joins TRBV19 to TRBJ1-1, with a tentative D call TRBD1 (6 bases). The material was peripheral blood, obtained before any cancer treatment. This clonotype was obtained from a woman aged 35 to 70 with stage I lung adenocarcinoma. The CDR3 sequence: CASSREQGRVAFF. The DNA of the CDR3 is TGTGCCAGTAGTCGGGAACAGGGTAGGGTAGCTTTCTTT.